The sequence of this TCR beta chain was determined in a study of T cell repertoires in cytomegalovirus infection. At the level of the study: Newly reported HLA-C-restricted and thoroughly characterized HLA-B-restricted CMV epitopes were employed. A matching HLA type, together with CMV infection, was signaled by public TCR beta signatures.

This clonotype has a handful of counts. Its cognate antigen is unknown. Trimming took 4 bases from V and 5 from J, leaving 14 bases between them. Per the germline V gene, CDR1 is SNHLY and CDR2 is FYNNEI. This CDR3 region has 14 residues. TCRdb reprocessed the reads via MiXCR and lists one record per CDR3 protein. Here the sample spans 750,000 to 900,000 distinct CDR3 sequences, approximately 32% being singletons. The V and J genes are TRBV2 and TRBJ1-2; weak D call: TRBD1 (5 bases). The clonotype comes from a human donor in good health (CMV status not recorded). Some clones in this sample may be carry-over from other donors' samples. Material: cultured CD8+ T cells from PBMCs, obtained from culture after CMV antigen stimulation. Here the CDR3 reads CASSGWGTEYGYTF. The CDR3 DNA reads TGTGCCAGCAGTGGTTGGGGGACGGAATATGGCTACACCTTC.